This T cell receptor (beta chain) was sequenced during a study of siplizumab effects on memory and regulatory T cells. V lost 6 bases to trimming and J lost 4 bases, with 15 bases between them. The CDR3 is made up of 14 amino acids. Germline CDR1 reads LGHNT; CDR2 reads FRNRAP. Produced via immunoSEQ multiplex PCR; TCRdb's table is partial and in-frame only. The sample shows roughly 120,000 clones, roughly 89% of them seen only once. This clonotype originated in a human donor in good health. The rearrangement links TRBV12-5 to TRBJ1-2; tentatively, D is TRBD1 (5 bases). The sample comprised CD4+ T cells sorted from blood. The DNA of the CDR3 is TGTGCTAGTGGCCTCCGGGACGGCCGCTATGGCTACACCTTC. Translating gives CASGLRDGRYGYTF.